This TCR beta chain was sequenced in a study of molecular identifiers for immune sequencing clone quantification. Germline V gives CDR1 MDHEN, CDR2 SYDVKM. The CDR3 totals 13 residues. Trimming stripped 1 base from V and 6 bases from J, with 9 bases between. This clonotype has a count of ten or more. Using its own MiXCR run on the PCR reads, TCRdb lists one record per CDR3 protein. The sample yields 400,000 to 600,000 distinct CDR3 sequences, 20% to 25% seen once. This chain uses TRBV28 with TRBJ1-1; maybe TRBD1 (5 bases). Sequencing used naive CD8+ T cells from blood, with Jurkat cell RNA spiked in. The sample's subset: FACS-sorted CD8+CD4-CCR7+CD45RA+ naive T cells. The TCR was taken from a human donor in good health. Some libraries in this study had Jurkat cell RNA spiked in. CDR3 coding DNA: TGTGCCAGCAGTTTATTCGGACACCCTGAAGCTTTCTTT. It encodes CASSLFGHPEAFF.